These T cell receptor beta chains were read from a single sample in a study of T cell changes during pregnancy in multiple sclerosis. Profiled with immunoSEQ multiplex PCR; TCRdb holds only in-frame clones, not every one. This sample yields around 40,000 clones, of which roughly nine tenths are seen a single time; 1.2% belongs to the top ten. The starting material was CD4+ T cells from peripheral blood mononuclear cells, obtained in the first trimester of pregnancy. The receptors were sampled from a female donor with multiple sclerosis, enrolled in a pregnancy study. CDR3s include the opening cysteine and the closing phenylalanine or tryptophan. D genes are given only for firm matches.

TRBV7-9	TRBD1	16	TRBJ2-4	CASSRGQNLAKNIQYF	TGTGCCAGCAGCCGGGGACAGAATCTAGCCAAAAACATTCAGTACTTC
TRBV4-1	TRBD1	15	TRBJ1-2	CASSSRPDRDYGYTF	TGCGCCAGCAGCTCACGTCCGGACAGGGACTATGGCTACACCTTC
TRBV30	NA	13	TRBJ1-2	CAWGGGGYYGYTF	TGTGCCTGGGGGGGAGGGGGTTACTATGGCTACACCTTC
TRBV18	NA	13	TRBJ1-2	CASSPGGYDGYTF	TGTGCCAGCTCACCAGGAGGGTATGATGGCTACACCTTC
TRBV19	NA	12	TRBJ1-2	CASRTGNYGYTF	TGTGCCAGTAGGACAGGAAACTATGGCTACACCTTC
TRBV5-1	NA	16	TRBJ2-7	CASSLGSGWRGYEQYF	TGCGCCAGCAGCTTGGGGTCAGGGTGGCGTGGGTACGAGCAGTACTTC
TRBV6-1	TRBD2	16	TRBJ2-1	CASSGIAGAAYNEQFF	TGTGCCAGCAGTGGGATAGCGGGCGCTGCCTACAATGAGCAGTTCTTC
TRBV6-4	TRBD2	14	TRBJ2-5	CASSDYEGGRGEYF	TGTGCCAGCAGTGACTACGAGGGAGGGCGAGGCGAATACTTC
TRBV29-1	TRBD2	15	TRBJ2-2	CSVDPGLSNTGELFF	TGCAGCGTTGACCCGGGACTATCGAACACCGGGGAGCTGTTTTTT
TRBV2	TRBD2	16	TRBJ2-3	CASSVTSVTITDTQYF	TGTGCCAGCAGTGTAACTAGCGTCACTATCACAGATACGCAGTATTTT
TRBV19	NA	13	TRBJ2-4	CASSKVRANIQYF	TGTGCCAGTAGTAAAGTTCGAGCGAACATTCAGTACTTC
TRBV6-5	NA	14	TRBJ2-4	CASSYGWAKNIQYF	TGTGCCAGCAGTTACGGCTGGGCCAAAAACATTCAGTACTTC
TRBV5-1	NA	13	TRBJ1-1	CASSEGRGNEAFF	TGCGCCAGCAGCGAAGGACGGGGGAACGAAGCTTTCTTT